The rows below give T cell receptor beta chains drawn from one sample of a study of cytomegalovirus exposure and HLA in healthy donors. Method: immunoSEQ multiplex PCR; TCRdb's copy keeps in-frame clones and lacks some. The repertoire holds some 140,000 clones, with around 80% as singletons. Sequenced input: PBMCs. The receptors stem from a man aged 35 to 55 in good health and CMV-seropositive. The CDR3 runs from the conserved cysteine through the conserved F or W. The order of the fields is D gene, J gene, V gene, clone size, CDR3 DNA, CDR3 protein. The D gene is left open where the match is weak. Expanded clones get a size class; other rows say once, few or many, or leave the size out.

NA	TRBJ1-1	TRBV7-3	few	TGTGCCAGCAGCGCCGGACAGCCCTACACTGAAGCTTTCTTT	CASSAGQPYTEAFF
TRBD1	TRBJ2-7	TRBV9	once	TGTGCCAGCAGCCCGGGACAGCTAGAGCAGTACTTC	CASSPGQLEQYF
NA	TRBJ1-1	TRBV14	NA	TGTGCCAGCAGCCCCGTCCTTTCGAGCACTGAAGCTTTCTTT	CASSPVLSSTEAFF
NA	TRBJ2-3	TRBV11-3	NA	TGTGCCAGCAGCTTAGATCGGGACACAGATACGCAGTATTTT	CASSLDRDTDTQYF
NA	TRBJ2-7	TRBV14	NA	TGTGCCAGCAGCCAGCTCAGGGGCTACGAGCAGTACTTC	CASSQLRGYEQYF
NA	TRBJ2-3	TRBV15	few	TGTGCCACCAGCAGGAGGACACAAATTGGGACAGATACGCAGTATTTT	CATSRRTQIGTDTQYF
TRBD1	TRBJ2-5	TRBV6-1	NA	TGTGCCGCAGGGGGCCCAGAGACCCAGTACTTC	CAAGGPETQYF
TRBD2	TRBJ2-2	TRBV7-9	NA	TGTGCCAGCAGCTCGCTCTTGACTAGCGGGGAGAACACCGGGGAGCTGTTTTTT	CASSSLLTSGENTGELFF
NA	TRBJ2-7	TRBV18	once	TGTGCCAGCTCACTAACCCGGGACACCTACGAGCAGTACTTC	CASSLTRDTYEQYF
NA	TRBJ2-1	TRBV2	NA	TGTGCCAGCAGGGGACTTTTTAGCTCCTACAATGAGCAGTTCTTC	CASRGLFSSYNEQFF
NA	TRBJ2-7	TRBV11-2	NA	TGTGCCAGCAGCTACGCTGGACTCGCAAACGAGCAGTACTTC	CASSYAGLANEQYF
NA	TRBJ2-2	TRBV28	NA	TGTGCCAGCAGAGCCTTAGCTCCTCTGAACACCGGGGAGCTGTTTTTT	CASRALAPLNTGELFF
NA	TRBJ1-3	TRBV5-6	few	TGTGCCAGCAGCCCGGAGGGGCACGTCTCTGGAAACACCATATATTTT	CASSPEGHVSGNTIYF
NA	TRBJ1-4	TRBV5-1	NA	TGCGCCAGCAGACGGGGGGAAACTAATGAAAAACTGTTTTTT	CASRRGETNEKLFF
NA	TRBJ2-7	TRBV5-5	NA	TGTGCCAGCAGCTTGGATCCAGGGGTGTACTACGAGCAGTACTTC	CASSLDPGVYYEQYF
TRBD2	TRBJ2-5	TRBV5-1	NA	TGCGCCAGCAGCGTAGCGGGAGGGCCGGGGGAGACCCAGTACTTC	CASSVAGGPGETQYF
TRBD2	TRBJ2-3	TRBV6-4	NA	TGTGCCAGCAGCGATTCAGCGGGAGGAAGCACAGATACGCAGTATTTT	CASSDSAGGSTDTQYF
NA	TRBJ1-2	TRBV2	NA	TGTGCCAGCGGTTCGGGACTTAACTATGGCTACACCTTC	CASGSGLNYGYTF
TRBD1	TRBJ2-7	TRBV7-9	NA	TGTGCCAGCAGCTTCCCAGGGGGCTTGATCGAGCAGTACTTC	CASSFPGGLIEQYF
TRBD1	TRBJ2-1	TRBV12-5	NA	TGTGCTAGTGGTTTGGTCGATCCGGGACAGGGTCGCAATGAGCAGTTCTTC	CASGLVDPGQGRNEQFF
NA	TRBJ2-3	TRBV5-4	NA	TGTGCCAGCAGCTTAACATTCAGCACAGATACGCAGTATTTT	CASSLTFSTDTQYF
TRBD1	TRBJ1-6	TRBV27	few	TGTGCCAGCAGTACATACCGGGACAGGGGTAACTCACCCCTCCACTTT	CASSTYRDRGNSPLHF
NA	TRBJ1-1	TRBV7-9	NA	TGTTCCAGCAGCTCCCCCACAACCAGGGGCACGATGAACACTGAAGCTTTCTTT	CSSSSPTTRGTMNTEAFF
TRBD1	TRBJ2-2	TRBV10-1	NA	TGCGCCAGCAGCCGGACAGGGGCGGGGAACACCGGGGAGCTGTTTTTT	CASSRTGAGNTGELFF
NA	TRBJ2-7	TRBV28	once	TGTGCCAGCAGTTTCTATGACGAGCAGTACTTC	CASSFYDEQYF
TRBD2	TRBJ2-3	TRBV19	NA	TGTGCCAGCAGGACTAGTACTAGCACAGATACGCAGTATTTT	CASRTSTSTDTQYF
NA	TRBJ2-5	TRBV6-5	few	TGTGCCAGCAGGACTCCTCTCCAAGAGACCCAGTACTTC	CASRTPLQETQYF
TRBD1	TRBJ1-2	TRBV2	NA	TGTGCCAGCAACCCCCAGGGGGTTGGCTATGGCTACACCTTC	CASNPQGVGYGYTF
NA	TRBJ1-1	TRBV25-1	NA	TGTGCCAGCAGTGAATACGGAGGCGGGAACACTGAAGCTTTCTTT	CASSEYGGGNTEAFF
NA	TRBJ2-3	TRBV10-1	few	TGCGCCAGCAGTGAGTACAGATCGGGCACAGATACGCAGTATTTT	CASSEYRSGTDTQYF
TRBD1	TRBJ1-6	TRBV11-2	NA	TGTGCCAGCAGCTCCGTTAGACAGGGTAATTCACCCCTCCACTTT	CASSSVRQGNSPLHF
TRBD2	TRBJ2-7	TRBV7-9	NA	TGTGCCAGCAGCTTAGATGGCGGGAGCTACGAGCAGTACTTC	CASSLDGGSYEQYF
NA	TRBJ2-5	TRBV27	NA	TGTGCCAGCAGTTTCCCGGGAGAGACCCAGTACTTC	CASSFPGETQYF
TRBD1	TRBJ1-1	TRBV27	NA	TGTGCCAGCAGTTACGGGACAGGGAAAGCGAACACTGAAGCTTTCTTT	CASSYGTGKANTEAFF
TRBD1	TRBJ1-1	TRBV5-1	once	TGCGCCAGCAGCCTTGACAGGGCCACTGAAGCTTTCTTT	CASSLDRATEAFF
NA	TRBJ1-1	TRBV2	NA	TGTGCCAGCAAAGCGCTACAGGGAACGACTGAAGCTTTCTTT	CASKALQGTTEAFF
NA	TRBJ1-2	TRBV5-4	NA	TGTGCCAGCAGCAGCAGGACGGGGGTTTTTTATGGCTACACCTTC	CASSSRTGVFYGYTF
NA	TRBJ2-5	TRBV5-4	once	TGTGCCAGCAGTTTTGAGCCACAGGAGCTTCAAGAGACCCAGTACTTC	CASSFEPQELQETQYF
NA	TRBJ1-6	TRBV10-3	once	TGTGCCATCAGGGGACTAGACCCAAACTTTTATAATTCACCCCTCCACTTT	CAIRGLDPNFYNSPLHF
NA	TRBJ1-2	TRBV5-5	NA	TGTGCCAGCAGCCCCCAGACTAACTATGGCTACACCTTC	CASSPQTNYGYTF
TRBD1	TRBJ1-5	TRBV19	NA	TGTGCCAGTACCCAAGACAGGGCCCAGCCCCAGCATTTT	CASTQDRAQPQHF
TRBD1	TRBJ2-7	TRBV27	NA	TGTGCCAGCAGTCTGACAGGGCTCGGCGAGCAGTACTTC	CASSLTGLGEQYF
NA	TRBJ2-1	TRBV10-2	NA	TGCGCCAGCAGAAGGGACTCGAGCTCCTACAATGAGCAGTTCTTC	CASRRDSSSYNEQFF
NA	TRBJ1-5	TRBV10-3	NA	TGTGCCGTCAGTTCCGACATTTATAGCAATCAGCCCCAGCATTTT	CAVSSDIYSNQPQHF
NA	TRBJ1-1	TRBV11-2	NA	TGTGCCAGCACTAGAAAAAACACTGAAGCTTTCTTT	CASTRKNTEAFF
NA	TRBJ1-2	TRBV5-1	NA	TGCGCCAGCAGCTTGCGAGACAGTGACTATGGCTACACCTTC	CASSLRDSDYGYTF
NA	TRBJ2-5	TRBV19	NA	TGTGCCAGTAGTATAGACCGATCACTGGCCCAGTACTTC	CASSIDRSLAQYF
TRBD2	TRBJ2-2	TRBV19	NA	TGTGCCAGTAGTATATGGGGAGGGGCCGGGGAGCTGTTTTTT	CASSIWGGAGELFF
TRBD2	TRBJ2-1	TRBV7-6	few	TGTGCCAGCAGCTTAGCAAGGACTAGCCCGGCGAATGAGCAGTTCTTC	CASSLARTSPANEQFF
TRBD2	TRBJ2-1	TRBV2	NA	TGTGCCAGCGGCCGCGGGAGGGACAATGAGCAGTTCTTC	CASGRGRDNEQFF
TRBD2	TRBJ2-7	TRBV5-1	NA	TGCGCCAGCAGTCCTACTAGCGGGGTTAACTCCTACGAGCAGTACTTC	CASSPTSGVNSYEQYF
NA	TRBJ2-1	TRBV5-4	NA	TGTGCCAGCAGCTTAGGACTGTCCGACCGGGATGAGCAGTTCTTC	CASSLGLSDRDEQFF
NA	TRBJ1-4	TRBV5-5	NA	TGTGCCAGCAGCACCGCAGGGGCAACTAATGAAAAACTGTTTTTT	CASSTAGATNEKLFF